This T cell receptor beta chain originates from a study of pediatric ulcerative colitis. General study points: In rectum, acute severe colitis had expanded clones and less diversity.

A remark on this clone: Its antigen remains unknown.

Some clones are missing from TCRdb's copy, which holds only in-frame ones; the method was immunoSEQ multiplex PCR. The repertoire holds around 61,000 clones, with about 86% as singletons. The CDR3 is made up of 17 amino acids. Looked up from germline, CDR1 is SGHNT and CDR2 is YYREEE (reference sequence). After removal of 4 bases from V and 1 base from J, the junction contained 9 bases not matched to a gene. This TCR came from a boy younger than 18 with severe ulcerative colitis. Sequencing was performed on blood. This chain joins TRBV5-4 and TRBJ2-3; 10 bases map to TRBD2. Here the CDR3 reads CASSPSSGRAGTDTQYF. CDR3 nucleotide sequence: TGTGCCAGCAGCCCCTCGAGCGGGAGGGCTGGCACAGATACGCAGTATTTT.